A selection of T cell receptor beta chains follows, all from one sample in a study of metastatic and nonmetastatic thyroid tumors. TCRdb reprocessed the PCR reads using MiXCR. This table holds about 21,000 clones, approximately 30% found once. The specimen sequenced was tumor tissue. Source of these receptors: a male donor with papillary thyroid cancer or a benign thyroid nodule (not recorded which). Some clones in this sample may be carry-over from other donors' samples. The CDR3 runs from the conserved cysteine through the conserved F or W. The D gene is left open where the match is weak.

D gene	J gene	V gene	CDR3 protein
TRBD1	TRBJ2-7	TRBV24-1	CATSGSTGWPYEQYF
-	TRBJ2-5	TRBV11-1	CASSRGMETQYF
-	TRBJ1-2	TRBV12-3/TRBV12-4	CASSRTATYGYTF
TRBD2	TRBJ2-3	TRBV5-4	CASSSSSGLTDTQYF
-	TRBJ1-1	TRBV3-1	CASSRATNTEAFF
-	TRBJ1-5	TRBV11-2	CASSADGLSGQPQHF
TRBD1	TRBJ1-5	TRBV9	CASSTGQGPQHF
-	TRBJ2-7	TRBV2	CASGLMFPAYEQYF
TRBD1	TRBJ2-7	TRBV11-1	CASSPPGQETSYEQYF
TRBD2	TRBJ2-2	TRBV27	CASSWGRATWELFF
-	TRBJ1-2	TRBV20-1	CSAIKANYGYTF
-	TRBJ1-1	TRBV16	CASSQLAREAFF
TRBD2	TRBJ2-1	TRBV19	CASSITAGVSNEQFF
-	TRBJ2-7	TRBV6-1	CASNVPRYPYEQYF
-	TRBJ2-5	TRBV6-1	CAGSPEWTVQETQYF
-	TRBJ2-7	TRBV6-5	CASSYAAGTGPYEQYF
TRBD2	TRBJ2-2	TRBV2	CASRERGRPANTGELFF
-	TRBJ2-1	TRBV10-1	CASSWGPAGSYNEQFF
-	TRBJ1-4	TRBV28	CASSSGQKNEKLFF
TRBD1	TRBJ1-3	TRBV28	CASSSYRGFGNTIYF
TRBD1	TRBJ1-1	TRBV18	CASSSTRGRDTEAFF
TRBD2	TRBJ2-1	TRBV24-1	CATSDRLAGLAYNEQFF
-	TRBJ1-1	TRBV6-5	CASSYSSRMTGTEAFF
-	TRBJ1-1	TRBV20-1	CSAMGGTGLLRINTEAFF
-	TRBJ2-1	TRBV7-3	CASSLNSYNEQFF
-	TRBJ1-5	TRBV9	CASSGSNQPQHF
-	TRBJ1-2	TRBV4-2	CASSQSVAGYTF
TRBD1	TRBJ1-3	TRBV3-1	CASSQGIRTGGNTIYF
-	TRBJ1-1	TRBV30	CAWSRGIVAFF
-	TRBJ2-1	TRBV6-5	CASSYSDWGDEQFF
-	TRBJ1-1	TRBV11-2	CASSLEGRVTEAFF
TRBD2	TRBJ2-1	TRBV20-1	CSATGLAGYNEQFF
TRBD2	TRBJ2-7	TRBV6-1	CASSGILAVLLFYEQHF
TRBD1	TRBJ2-1	TRBV20-1	CSAPSSQGVWLNYNEQFF
-	TRBJ2-7	TRBV5-1	CASSFLAGEQYF
TRBD2	TRBJ2-7	TRBV7-2	CASSRSGGNYEQYF
TRBD2	TRBJ2-1	TRBV27	CASSFGTSGNNEQFF
-	TRBJ1-5	TRBV6-1	CASTPGRKVNQPQHF
-	TRBJ2-7	TRBV7-3	CASSLTGAAGNEQYF
TRBD2	TRBJ2-1	TRBV4-2	CASSQDPLAGVGQFF
TRBD1	TRBJ1-2	TRBV6-2/TRBV6-3	CASSYSPGQFYGYTF
-	TRBJ1-1	TRBV7-2	CASSLVPPGTEAFF
TRBD2	TRBJ2-7	TRBV7-9	CASSLTGIAGGEQYF
TRBD2	TRBJ2-1	TRBV5-1	CASSPSGSWSYSSYNEQFF
TRBD2	TRBJ2-7	TRBV4-3	CASSQAASGSYEQYF
-	TRBJ1-2	TRBV7-2	CASSLSYGYTF
-	TRBJ1-1	TRBV27	CANSSNRVAESFF
TRBD1	TRBJ2-7	TRBV18	CASSRPTGQFKQYF
-	TRBJ2-5	TRBV9	CASSVGALGETQYF
TRBD1	TRBJ2-2	TRBV2	CASSTDRVELAGELFF
-	TRBJ1-6	TRBV10-3	CAIRGADRRSPLHF
-	TRBJ2-4	TRBV7-2	CASSQNYLAKNIQYF
TRBD1	TRBJ2-7	TRBV2	CATLTGTGGSEQYF
-	TRBJ1-2	TRBV6-1	CASSEVGSGYTF